A selection of T cell receptor beta chains follows, all from one sample in a study of beta chain features in type 1 diabetes. Generated by immunoSEQ multiplex PCR, the TCRdb table keeps only in-frame clones and is missing some. Here the sample spans 150,000 to 200,000 clones, roughly 7.1% being singletons. Material: central memory CD4+ T cells from blood. The receptors shown here come from a woman in her thirties or forties with type 1 diabetes. Both conserved end residues are part of each CDR3. A D gene is named only where the DNA matches it firmly. Expanded clones are given a class, and other clones once, few, many or no size at all.

>TRBV6-5|TRBJ2-1|TRBD1|.
CASRPGQGRNEQFF
TGTGCCAGCAGGCCGGGACAGGGTCGGAATGAGCAGTTCTTC
>TRBV19|TRBJ1-2|TRBD1|many
CASSWDSFSGYTF
TGTGCCAGTAGTTGGGACAGCTTCAGTGGCTACACCTTC
>TRBV9|TRBJ1-2|.|few
CASSVVEGYGYTF
TGTGCCAGCAGCGTAGTGGAGGGATATGGCTACACCTTC
>TRBV7-2|TRBJ2-7|TRBD1|.
CASSRTGSAYEQYF
TGTGCCAGCAGCCGGACAGGTTCCGCCTACGAGCAGTACTTC
>TRBV6-6|TRBJ1-6|TRBD1|.
CATRGGDSGGSPLHF
TGTGCCACCAGGGGTGGGGACAGCGGCGGTTCACCCCTCCACTTT
>TRBV2|TRBJ2-7|.|few
CASTGQGRPYEQYF
TGTGCCAGCACTGGTCAGGGCCGCCCTTACGAGCAGTACTTC
>TRBV2|TRBJ1-5|TRBD1|.
CASSEAGQGHQPQHF
TGTGCCAGCAGTGAAGCGGGACAGGGACATCAGCCCCAGCATTTT
>TRBV7-2|TRBJ2-4|TRBD1|.
CASSGRGSKNIQYF
TGTGCCAGCAGCGGCAGGGGGTCCAAAAACATTCAGTACTTC
>TRBV30|TRBJ2-7|TRBD2|few
CAWSPRLAGGRMGYEQYF
TGTGCCTGGAGTCCGCGACTAGCGGGAGGAAGGATGGGCTACGAGCAGTACTTC
>TRBV4-3|TRBJ1-3|TRBD1|few
CASSQNFRGLGNTIYF
TGCGCCAGCAGCCAGAACTTCAGGGGGCTCGGAAACACCATATATTTT
>TRBV2|TRBJ1-4|.|few
CASSEQGRNNEKLFF
TGTGCCAGCAGTGAACAGGGGCGGAATAATGAAAAACTGTTTTTT
>TRBV18|TRBJ2-7|TRBD1|.
CASSRPGGQGYEQYF
TGTGCCAGCTCACGCCCGGGAGGACAGGGGTACGAGCAGTACTTC
>TRBV4-2|TRBJ1-2|.|.
CASGRPGGNYGYTF
TGTGCCAGCGGTAGACCAGGTGGTAACTATGGCTACACCTTC
>TRBV5-1|TRBJ1-2|.|.
CASSTTATGGYGYTF
TGCGCCAGCAGCACCACCGCGACAGGCGGCTATGGCTACACCTTC
>TRBV7-2|TRBJ2-2|TRBD2|.
CASSSITSGRPHGELFF
TGTGCCAGCAGCTCAATCACTAGCGGGAGACCCCACGGGGAGCTGTTTTTT
>TRBV6-5|TRBJ1-2|.|few
CASSFGGRYGYTF
TGTGCCAGCAGTTTCGGGGGGCGGTATGGCTACACCTTC
>TRBV11-2|TRBJ2-1|.|.
CASSFTNEQFF
TGTGCCAGCAGCTTCACAAATGAGCAGTTCTTC
>TRBV7-8|TRBJ2-4|TRBD2|few
CASSPGGDIQYF
TGTGCCAGCAGCCCGGGGGGAGACATTCAGTACTTC
>TRBV7-3|TRBJ1-1|TRBD1|.
CASSLTGTALNTEAFF
TGTGCCAGCAGCTTAACGGGGACAGCTTTGAACACTGAAGCTTTCTTT
>TRBV5-4|TRBJ2-5|.|.
CASSLIPNQETQYF
TGTGCCAGCAGCTTGATCCCCAACCAAGAGACCCAGTACTTC
>TRBV6-5|TRBJ1-4|TRBD1|.
CASQGDGNEKLFF
TGTGCCAGCCAGGGGGACGGTAATGAAAAACTGTTTTTT
>TRBV29-1|TRBJ1-2|TRBD1|.
CSVSKPAGGINYGYTF
TGCAGCGTTTCCAAGCCTGCAGGGGGCATTAACTATGGCTACACCTTC
>TRBV19|TRBJ1-4|.|few
CASSIVAGDGEKLFF
TGTGCCAGTAGTATAGTTGCAGGGGACGGCGAAAAACTGTTTTTT
>TRBV7-3|TRBJ2-3|.|few
CASSLGLGAWDTQYF
TGTGCCAGCAGCTTAGGCCTAGGGGCGTGGGATACGCAGTATTTT
>TRBV5-5|TRBJ2-1|TRBD2|.
CASSLLAGKINEQFF
TGTGCCAGCAGCTTGCTAGCGGGGAAAATCAATGAGCAGTTCTTC
>TRBV5-4|TRBJ2-5|.|.
CASSFGAGETQYF
TGTGCCAGCAGCTTTGGGGCGGGGGAGACCCAGTACTTC
>TRBV9|TRBJ1-2|.|few
CASSGGSTGLPGYGYTF
TGTGCCAGCAGCGGTGGATCGACAGGTCTCCCCGGCTATGGCTACACCTTC